This T cell receptor (beta chain) was identified in a study of blood T cell repertoires in COVID-19. Study summary: Researchers got acute and convalescent COVID-19 samples from the United States, Italy and Spain. The analysed material was cDNA or gDNA that came from T cells, B-cell-depleted T cells, or PBMCs.

Authors' analysis steps: The assay estimated nucleated cells by amplifying reference gene primers. This table comes from immunoSEQ multiplex PCR, and its TCRdb copy is limited to in-frame clones, with some not included. V, J and clone size are those of that table, while D and trimming were read from the DNA. The sample has tens of thousands of clones, more than 60% seen once; the top ten hold roughly 12%. CDR1 is SGHRS and CDR2 is YFSETQ in the germline V gene. V shed 0 bases, J shed 2 bases, and the junction held 3 bases outside the gene matches. The CDR3 totals 16 residues. Sample: peripheral blood. The genes are TRBV5-1 and TRBJ2-2, with 8 bases lining up with TRBD2. The sequence was collected from a man between 65 and 79 years old with acute or convalescent COVID-19. The CDR3 reads CASSLGLAGNTGELFF. Written as DNA, the CDR3 is TGCGCCAGCAGCTTGGGGTTAGCGGGAAACACCGGGGAGCTGTTTTTT.